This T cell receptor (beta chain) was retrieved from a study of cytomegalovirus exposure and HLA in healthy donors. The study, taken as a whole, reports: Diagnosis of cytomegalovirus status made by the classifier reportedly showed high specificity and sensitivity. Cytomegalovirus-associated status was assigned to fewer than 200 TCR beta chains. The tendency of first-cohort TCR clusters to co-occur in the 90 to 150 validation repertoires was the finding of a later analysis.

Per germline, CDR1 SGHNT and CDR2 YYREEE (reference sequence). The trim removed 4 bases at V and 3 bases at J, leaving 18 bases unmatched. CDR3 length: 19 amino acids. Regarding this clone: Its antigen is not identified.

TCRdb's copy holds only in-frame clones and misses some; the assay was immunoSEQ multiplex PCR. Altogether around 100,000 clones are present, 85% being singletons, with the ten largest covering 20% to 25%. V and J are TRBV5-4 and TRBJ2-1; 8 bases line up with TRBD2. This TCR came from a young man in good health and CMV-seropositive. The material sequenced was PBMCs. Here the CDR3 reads CASSPPLVAGPIFYNEQFF. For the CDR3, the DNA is TGTGCCAGCAGCCCCCCTTTGGTAGCGGGGCCTATCTTCTACAATGAGCAGTTCTTC.